Described below is a single T cell receptor (beta chain) sequence and its context. This CDR3 has 16 residues. Trimming at V came to 0 bases and at J to 2 bases, leaving 2 bases not matched to a gene. Germline V gene sequence: CDR1 SGDLS, CDR2 YYNGEE. The data originate from a study of control samples from healthy donors and cancer patients. The table came from immunoSEQ multiplex PCR; TCRdb's copy has only in-frame clones and leaves some out. The sample shows 250,000 to 300,000 clones, approximately 80% of them seen only once. J is TRBJ2-6 and V is TRBV9; 7 bases match TRBD1. The TCR comes from a woman aged 60-75 years with lung cancer. The sample comprised PBMCs. In nucleotides, the CDR3 is TGTGCCAGCAGCGTAGTTGGGACAGCTGGGGCCAACGTCCTGACTTTC. This codes for CASSVVGTAGANVLTF.